This T cell receptor beta chain was obtained from a study of blood T cell repertoires in COVID-19. At the level of the study: Samples taken during acute and convalescent COVID-19 were collected in the United States, Italy and Spain. PBMCs, B-cell-depleted T cells, or T cells were the source of the cDNA or gDNA that made up the material.

The CDR3 sequence is 16 residues long. Germline V CDR1 and CDR2: SGHKS, YYEKEE (reference sequence). V dropped 0 bases and J dropped 2 bases, with 13 bases sitting between them. As processed by the authors: Amplification with reference gene primers provided the estimates of nucleated cell counts. Method: immunoSEQ multiplex PCR; TCRdb's copy keeps in-frame clones and lacks some. That table is the source of V, J and clone size, and D and trimming were worked out from the DNA. Of just over 80,000 clones detected, about 76% appear once; the ten largest clones hold 20%. The TCR sequence derives from a woman at least 80 years old with active or convalescent COVID-19. The chain joins TRBV5-5 to TRBJ2-3; a weak D match, TRBD1 (6 bases). Input material: peripheral blood. The CDR3 bases are TGTGCCAGCAGCTTGGTGAGCGGACAGAACACAGATACGCAGTATTTT. Protein sequence: CASSLVSGQNTDTQYF.